The present T cell receptor (beta chain) was sequenced within a study of T cells in Graves' hyperthyroidism and ophthalmopathy (dated by TCRdb to about 2019). Study-level background: To identify distinguishing TCR V-J signatures, a discovery cohort of about 100 patients was used, comprising approximately 40 with Graves' ophthalmopathy and approximately 57 with stable Graves' hyperthyroidism. In roughly six Graves' hyperthyroidism patients, the study also compared T-cell repertoires from thyroid tissue with T-cell repertoires from blood. According to the paper, TCR Vbeta CDR3 sequencing was carried out on approximately 140 peripheral blood samples, which came from 40 to 45 ophthalmopathy, around 74 hyperthyroidism and some 17 progressor patients. The approximately 97 discovery patients were randomly divided into training and test sets at a 7:3 ratio. Prospective prediction of ophthalmopathy was tested in an independent validation cohort of 18 to 20 hyperthyroidism patients and 17 patients who later progressed to ophthalmopathy. Following sampling, methimazole starting at 30 mg daily was given to hyperthyroidism patients, and high-dose intravenous methylprednisolone was given to ophthalmopathy patients.

Stable Graves' hyperthyroidism was defined as no progression to ophthalmopathy during 18 months of follow-up. Hyperthyroidism patients were aged 18 to 65 years and newly diagnosed, with disease duration of less than 2 months. Exclusion was applied to patients with uncontrolled infections, other autoimmune diseases, pregnancy or lactation. Diagnoses relied on clinical symptoms, serum thyroxine and TRAb, thyroid ultrasound and orbital computed tomography. Total RNA was extracted with Trizol reagent, and quality was checked on an Agilent 2100 Bioanalyzer. Concerning this clonotype itself: What antigen it recognizes has not been identified. Qualities for individual bases were not recorded, and no much larger clone is one base off.

Findings and caveats that apply to the study as a whole: No statistical method was used to fix the sample size in advance, and group allocation was not hidden from the investigators. Blood samples also contained most of the expanded thyroid clonotypes (frequency above 0.001), which suggests that blood repertoires may reflect thyroid immune responses. A 13 V-J signature model separated ophthalmopathy from stable hyperthyroidism, with nearly 90% sensitivity and roughly 82% specificity in cross-validation and 80%/75% in testing. During validation, the model predicted progression to ophthalmopathy a median of about 6.5 months ahead of onset, with almost 71% sensitivity and around 73% specificity.

TCR beta CDR3 regions were amplified from RNA transcripts. A first-round RT-PCR of the TCR CDR3 used the HTBI primer set with the Qiagen OneStep RT-PCR kit. A second multiplex PCR round built the libraries, followed by size selection and purification. Sequencing of the libraries was done on an Illumina HiSeq2000 using paired-end 100 bp reads. Concerning the study's data processing: SOAPnuke was used to process the raw data, removing reads that contained adapters or uncalled bases, had a mean Phred below 15, or lacked an exact match to the constant primer or identifier. COPE v1.2.5 was used to merge high-quality paired reads, and clonotypes were defined as unique nucleotide sequences. Clonotypes were aligned to IMGT TRBV, TRBD and TRBJ reference segments using MiTCR v1.1. Only V-J combinations with frequency above 0.0001, covering about 99% of repertoires, were analysed. A TCS score was defined as the ratio of F50 (clonal expansion) to E x V (chaos), with BLOSUM62-based TCRdist applied between CDR3 peptides within each V-J. Welch's t-statistics and random forest reduced around 520 V-J features to roughly 13, which were used in a naive Bayes classifier (R e1071). The similarity between thyroid and blood repertoires was quantified using the Morisita-Horn index. TCRdb reanalyzed the raw reads on its own, using fastp at Q25 for trimming and MiXCR for clone calling, and kept in-frame beta chains. Each entry merges the rows of one CDR3 protein and shows their most common DNA and genes. The V and J calls were not made by the authors but by TCRdb's processing. The sample contains roughly 570,000 distinct CDR3 sequences, under 60% of them found a single time. The ten top clones hold about 8% of the sample.

Looking up the germline V gene (reference sequence) yields CDR1 LNHDA and CDR2 SQIVND. Trimming removed 7 bases from V and 5 bases from J, leaving 16 bases between the germline ends. The CDR3 runs 14 residues from the cysteine to the phenylalanine. Only the CDR3 part of the read is kept: 42 bases, read in frame from the first base. This sequence was found in a woman under 30 with Graves' hyperthyroidism. The chain is assembled from TRBV19 and TRBJ2-3, with the D call tentatively TRBD1 or TRBD2, each fitting 5 bases. The sequencing sample was made of peripheral blood or thyroid tissue (not recorded which). The CDR3 protein is CASTPDGARDTQYF. The DNA reads as follows: TGTGCCAGTACCCCGGACGGGGCCCGAGATACGCAGTATTTT. Supplemented by the reference TRBV19 and TRBJ2-3 proteins around the CDR3, the complete variable domain is DGGITQSPKYLFRKEGQNVTLSCEQNLNHDAMYWYRQDPGQGLRLIYYSQIVNDFQKGDIAEGYSVSREKKESFPLTVTSAQKNPTAFYLCASTPDGARDTQYFGPGTRLTVL.